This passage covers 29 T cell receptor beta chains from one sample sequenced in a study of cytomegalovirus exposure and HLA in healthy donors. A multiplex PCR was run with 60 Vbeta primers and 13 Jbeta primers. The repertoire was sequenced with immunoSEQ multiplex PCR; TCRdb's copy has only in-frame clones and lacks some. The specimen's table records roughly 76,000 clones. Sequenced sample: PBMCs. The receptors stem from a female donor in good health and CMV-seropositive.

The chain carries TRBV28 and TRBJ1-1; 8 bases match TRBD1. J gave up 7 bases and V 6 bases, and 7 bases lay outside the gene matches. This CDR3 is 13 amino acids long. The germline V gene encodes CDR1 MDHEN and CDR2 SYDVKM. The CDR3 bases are TGTGCCAGCAGCGAGACAGGGGTCAATGAAGCTTTCTTT. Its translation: CASSETGVNEAFF.

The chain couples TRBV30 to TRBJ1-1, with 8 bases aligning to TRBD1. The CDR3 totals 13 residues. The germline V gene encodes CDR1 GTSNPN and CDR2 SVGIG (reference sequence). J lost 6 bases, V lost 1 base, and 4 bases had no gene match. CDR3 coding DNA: TGTGCCTGGAGTGCGCAGGGGGCGGCTGAAGCTTTCTTT. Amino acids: CAWSAQGAAEAFF.

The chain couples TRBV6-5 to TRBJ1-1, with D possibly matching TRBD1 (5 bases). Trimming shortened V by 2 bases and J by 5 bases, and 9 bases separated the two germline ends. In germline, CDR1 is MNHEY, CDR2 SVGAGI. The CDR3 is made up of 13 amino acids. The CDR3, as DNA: TGTGCCAGCAGTTACAGCGGGGGGACTGAAGCTTTCTTT. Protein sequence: CASSYSGGTEAFF.

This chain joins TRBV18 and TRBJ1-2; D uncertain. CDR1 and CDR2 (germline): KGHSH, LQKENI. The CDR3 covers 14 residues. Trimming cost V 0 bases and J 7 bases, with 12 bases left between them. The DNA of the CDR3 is TGTGCCAGCTCACCACCCACCCAGGCAGGTGGCTACACCTTC. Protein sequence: CASSPPTQAGGYTF.

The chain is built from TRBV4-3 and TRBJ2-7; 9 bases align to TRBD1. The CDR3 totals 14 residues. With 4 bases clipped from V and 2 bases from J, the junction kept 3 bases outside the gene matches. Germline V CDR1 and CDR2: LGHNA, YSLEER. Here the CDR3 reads CASSLGTGTYEQYF. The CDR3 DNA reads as TGCGCCAGCAGCCTGGGGACAGGGACCTACGAGCAGTACTTC.

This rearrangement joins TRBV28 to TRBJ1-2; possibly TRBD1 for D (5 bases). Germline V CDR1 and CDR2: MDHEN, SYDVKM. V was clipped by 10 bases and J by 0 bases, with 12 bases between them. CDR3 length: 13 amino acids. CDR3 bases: TGTGCCACCCGGGACTTTTCTAACTATGGCTACACCTTC. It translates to CATRDFSNYGYTF.

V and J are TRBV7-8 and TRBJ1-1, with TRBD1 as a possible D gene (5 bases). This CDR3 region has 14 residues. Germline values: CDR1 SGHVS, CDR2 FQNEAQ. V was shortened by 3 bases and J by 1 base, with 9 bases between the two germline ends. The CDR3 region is CASSFRGENTEAFF. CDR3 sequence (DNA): TGTGCCAGCAGCTTTCGGGGGGAGAACACTGAAGCTTTCTTT.

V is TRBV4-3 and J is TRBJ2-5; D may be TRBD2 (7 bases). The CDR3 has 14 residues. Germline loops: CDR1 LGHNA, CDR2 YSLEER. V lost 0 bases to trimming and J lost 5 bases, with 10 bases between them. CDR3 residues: CASSQEQGGETQYF. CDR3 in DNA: TGCGCCAGCAGCCAAGAACAGGGAGGGGAGACCCAGTACTTC.

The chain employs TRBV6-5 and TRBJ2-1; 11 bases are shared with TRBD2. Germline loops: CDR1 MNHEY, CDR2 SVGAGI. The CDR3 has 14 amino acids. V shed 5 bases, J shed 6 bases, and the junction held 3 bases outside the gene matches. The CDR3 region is CASSILAGVNEQFF. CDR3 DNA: TGTGCCAGCAGTATACTAGCGGGAGTCAATGAGCAGTTCTTC.

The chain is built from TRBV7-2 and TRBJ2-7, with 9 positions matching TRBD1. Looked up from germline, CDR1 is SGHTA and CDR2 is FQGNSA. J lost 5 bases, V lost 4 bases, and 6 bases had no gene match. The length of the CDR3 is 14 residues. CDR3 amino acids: CASSSGQGIHEQYF. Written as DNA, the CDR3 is TGTGCCAGCAGCTCCGGACAGGGGATTCACGAGCAGTACTTC.

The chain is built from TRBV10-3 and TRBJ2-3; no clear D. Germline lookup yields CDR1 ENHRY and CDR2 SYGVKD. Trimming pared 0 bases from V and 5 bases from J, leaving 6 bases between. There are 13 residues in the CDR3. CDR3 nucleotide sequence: TGTGCCATCAGTGAGTCCAGGAAAGATACGCAGTATTTT. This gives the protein CAISESRKDTQYF.

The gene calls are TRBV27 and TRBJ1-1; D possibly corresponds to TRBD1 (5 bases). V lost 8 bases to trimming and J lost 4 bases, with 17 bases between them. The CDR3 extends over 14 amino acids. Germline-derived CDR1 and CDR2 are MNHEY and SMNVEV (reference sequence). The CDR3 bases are TGTGCCAGCCGGGTCGGGGGGGTTGCCACTGAAGCTTTCTTT. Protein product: CASRVGGVATEAFF.

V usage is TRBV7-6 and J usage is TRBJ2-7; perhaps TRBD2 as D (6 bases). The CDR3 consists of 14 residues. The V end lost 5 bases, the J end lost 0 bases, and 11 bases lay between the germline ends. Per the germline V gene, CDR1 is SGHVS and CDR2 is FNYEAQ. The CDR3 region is CASSPGLYSYEQYF. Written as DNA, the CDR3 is TGTGCCAGCAGCCCGGGACTTTACTCCTACGAGCAGTACTTC.

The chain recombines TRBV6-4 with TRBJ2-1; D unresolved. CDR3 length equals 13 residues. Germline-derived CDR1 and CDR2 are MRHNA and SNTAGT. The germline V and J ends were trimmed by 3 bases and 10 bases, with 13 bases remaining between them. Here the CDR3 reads CASSEEAEREQFF. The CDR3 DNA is TGTGCCAGCAGTGAAGAGGCAGAGCGAGAGCAGTTCTTC.

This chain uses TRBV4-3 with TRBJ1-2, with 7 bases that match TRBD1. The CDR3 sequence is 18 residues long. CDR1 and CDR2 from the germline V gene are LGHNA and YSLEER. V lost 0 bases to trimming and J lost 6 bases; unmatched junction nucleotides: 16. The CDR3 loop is CASSQDLVGGGGFDGYTF. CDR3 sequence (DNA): TGCGCCAGCAGCCAAGATCTGGTAGGGGGCGGAGGTTTCGATGGCTACACCTTC.

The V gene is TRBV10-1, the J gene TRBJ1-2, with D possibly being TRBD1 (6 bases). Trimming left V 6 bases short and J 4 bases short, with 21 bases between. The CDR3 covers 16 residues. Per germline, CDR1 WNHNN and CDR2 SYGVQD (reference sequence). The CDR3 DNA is TGCGCCAGCAGCAAAGTAGGTACCTGGGACATCTATGGCTACACCTTC. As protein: CASSKVGTWDIYGYTF.

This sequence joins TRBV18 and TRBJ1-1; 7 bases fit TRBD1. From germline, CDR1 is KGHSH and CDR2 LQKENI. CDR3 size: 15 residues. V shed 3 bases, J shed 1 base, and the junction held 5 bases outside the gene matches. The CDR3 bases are TGTGCCAGCTCACCTACGACAGGGCAGAACACTGAAGCTTTCTTT. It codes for CASSPTTGQNTEAFF.

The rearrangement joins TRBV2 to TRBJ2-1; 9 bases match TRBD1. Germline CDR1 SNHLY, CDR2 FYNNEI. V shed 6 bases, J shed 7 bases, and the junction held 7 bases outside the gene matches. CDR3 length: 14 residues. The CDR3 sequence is CASRGQGLLNEQFF. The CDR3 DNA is TGTGCCAGCAGGGGACAGGGTCTGCTGAATGAGCAGTTCTTC. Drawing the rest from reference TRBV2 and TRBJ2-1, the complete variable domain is EPEVTQTPSHQVTQMGQEVILRCVPISNHLYFYWYRQILGQKVEFLVSFYNNEISEKSEIFDDQFSVERPDGSNFTLKIRSTKLEDSAMYFCASRGQGLLNEQFFGPGTRLTVL.

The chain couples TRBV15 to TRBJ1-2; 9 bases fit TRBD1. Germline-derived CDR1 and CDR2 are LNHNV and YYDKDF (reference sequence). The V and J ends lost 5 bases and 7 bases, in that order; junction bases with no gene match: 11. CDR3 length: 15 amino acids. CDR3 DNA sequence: TGTGCCACCAGCGGCAGCCGGGACAGGGCGGGTGGCTACACCTTC. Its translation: CATSGSRDRAGGYTF.

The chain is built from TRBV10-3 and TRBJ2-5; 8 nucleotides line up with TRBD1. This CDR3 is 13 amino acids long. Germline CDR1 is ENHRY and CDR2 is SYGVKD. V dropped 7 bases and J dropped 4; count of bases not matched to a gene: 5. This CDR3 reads CAITEDRGETQYF. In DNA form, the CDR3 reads TGTGCCATCACAGAAGACAGGGGAGAGACCCAGTACTTC.

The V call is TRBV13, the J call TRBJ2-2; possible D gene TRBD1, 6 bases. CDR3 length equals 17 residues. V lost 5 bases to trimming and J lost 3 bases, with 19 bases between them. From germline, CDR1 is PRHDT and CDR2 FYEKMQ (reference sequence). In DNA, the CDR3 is TGTGCCAGCAGCCAACGTTGGCAGGGGATGGACACCGGGGAGCTGTTTTTT. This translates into CASSQRWQGMDTGELFF.

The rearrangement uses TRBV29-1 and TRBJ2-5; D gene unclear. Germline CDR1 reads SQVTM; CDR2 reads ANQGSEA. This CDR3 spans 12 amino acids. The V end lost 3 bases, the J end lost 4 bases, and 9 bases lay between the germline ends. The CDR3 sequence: CSVDPVPETQYF. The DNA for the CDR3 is TGCAGCGTTGACCCAGTCCCAGAGACCCAGTACTTC. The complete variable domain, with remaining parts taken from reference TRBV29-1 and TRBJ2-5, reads SAVISQKPSRDICQRGTSLTIQCQVDSQVTMMFWYRQQPGQSLTLIATANQGSEATYESGFVIDKFPISRPNLTFSTLTVSNMSPEDSSIYLCSVDPVPETQYFGPGTRLLVL.

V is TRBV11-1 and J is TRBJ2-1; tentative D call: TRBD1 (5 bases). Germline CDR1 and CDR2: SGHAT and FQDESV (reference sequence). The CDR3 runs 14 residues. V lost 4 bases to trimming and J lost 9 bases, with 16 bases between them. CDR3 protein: CASSSQLPGREQFF. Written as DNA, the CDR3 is TGTGCCAGCAGCTCTCAGCTTCCAGGGCGTGAGCAGTTCTTC.

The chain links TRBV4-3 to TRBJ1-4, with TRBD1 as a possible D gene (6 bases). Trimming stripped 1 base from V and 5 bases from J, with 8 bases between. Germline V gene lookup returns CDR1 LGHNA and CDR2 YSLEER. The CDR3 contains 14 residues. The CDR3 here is CASSQGQGNEKLFF. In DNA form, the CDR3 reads TGCGCCAGCAGCCAAGGTCAGGGGAATGAAAAACTGTTTTTT.

This chain's CDR3 is CASSTDRASGNTIYF. CDR3 nucleotide sequence: TGTGCCAGTAGTACGGACAGGGCCTCTGGAAACACCATATATTTT. The chain combines TRBV19 with TRBJ1-3; the match to TRBD1 covers 8 bases. The trim removed 4 bases at V and 0 bases at J, leaving 2 bases unmatched. Per germline, CDR1 LNHDA and CDR2 SQIVND (reference sequence). The CDR3 loop spans 15 amino acids.

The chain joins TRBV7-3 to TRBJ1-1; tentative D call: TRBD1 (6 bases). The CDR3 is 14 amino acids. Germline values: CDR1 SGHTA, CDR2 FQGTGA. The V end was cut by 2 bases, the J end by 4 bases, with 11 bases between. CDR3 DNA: TGTGCCAGCAGCTTACAGGGGATTGGCACTGAAGCTTTCTTT. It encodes CASSLQGIGTEAFF.

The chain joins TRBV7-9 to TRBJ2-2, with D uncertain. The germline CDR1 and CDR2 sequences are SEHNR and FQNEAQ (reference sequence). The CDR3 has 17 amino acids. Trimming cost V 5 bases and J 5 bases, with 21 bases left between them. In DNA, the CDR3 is TGTGCCAGCAGCCCAAGAGACACCCTTGGGTGGACCGGGGAGCTGTTTTTT. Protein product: CASSPRDTLGWTGELFF.

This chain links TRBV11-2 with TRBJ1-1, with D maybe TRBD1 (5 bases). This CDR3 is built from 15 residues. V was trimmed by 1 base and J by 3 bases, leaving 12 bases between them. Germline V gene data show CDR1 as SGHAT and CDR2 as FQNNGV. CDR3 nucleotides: TGTGCCAGCAGCTTAGTATCGGCCAGGGACACTGAAGCTTTCTTT. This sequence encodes CASSLVSARDTEAFF.

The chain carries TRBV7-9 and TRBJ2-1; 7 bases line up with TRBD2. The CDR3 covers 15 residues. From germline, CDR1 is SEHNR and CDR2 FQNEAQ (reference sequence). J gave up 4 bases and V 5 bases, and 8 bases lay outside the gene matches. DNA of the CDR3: TGTGCCAGCAGCCCCCGGGGGGTCACGTACAATGAGCAGTTCTTC. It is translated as CASSPRGVTYNEQFF.